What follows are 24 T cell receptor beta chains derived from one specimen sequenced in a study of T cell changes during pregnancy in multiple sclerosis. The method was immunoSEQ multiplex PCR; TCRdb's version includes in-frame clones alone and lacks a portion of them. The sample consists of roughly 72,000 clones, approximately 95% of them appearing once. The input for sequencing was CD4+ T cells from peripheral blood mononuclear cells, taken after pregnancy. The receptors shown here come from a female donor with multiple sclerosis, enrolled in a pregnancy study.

CDR3 DNA sequence: TGTGCCAGCAGTTACCGGCAGGGACAGGATACGCAGTATTTT. This codes for CASSYRQGQDTQYF. J is TRBJ2-3 and V is TRBV6-5, with 7 bases fitting TRBD1. After removal of 2 bases from V and 6 bases from J, the junction contained 5 bases not matched to a gene. Germline assignment: CDR1 MNHEY and CDR2 SVGAGI. This CDR3 has 14 amino acids.

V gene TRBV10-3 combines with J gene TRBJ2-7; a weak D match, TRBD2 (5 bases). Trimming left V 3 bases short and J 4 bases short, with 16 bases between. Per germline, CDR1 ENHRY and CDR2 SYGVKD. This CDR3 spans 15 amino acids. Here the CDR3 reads CAISESPPGIYEQYF. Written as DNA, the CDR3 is TGTGCCATCAGTGAATCCCCACCGGGAATTTACGAGCAGTACTTC.

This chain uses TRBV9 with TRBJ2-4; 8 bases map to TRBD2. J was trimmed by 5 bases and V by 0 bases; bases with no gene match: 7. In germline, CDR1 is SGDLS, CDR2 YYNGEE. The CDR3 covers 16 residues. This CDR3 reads CASSVGPAGVENIQYF. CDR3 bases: TGTGCCAGCAGCGTAGGGCCAGCGGGAGTAGAAAACATTCAGTACTTC. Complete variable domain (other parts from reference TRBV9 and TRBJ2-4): DSGVTQTPKHLITATGQRVTLRCSPRSGDLSVYWYQQSLDQGLQFLIQYYNGEERAKGNILERFSAQQFPDLHSELNLSSLELGDSALYFCASSVGPAGVENIQYFGAGTRLSVL.

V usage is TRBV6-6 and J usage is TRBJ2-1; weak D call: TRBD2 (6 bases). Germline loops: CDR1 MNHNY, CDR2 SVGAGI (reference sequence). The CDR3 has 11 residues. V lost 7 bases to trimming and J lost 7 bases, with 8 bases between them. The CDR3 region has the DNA TGTGCCAGCACCCGGGGGAATGAGCAGTTCTTC. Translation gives CASTRGNEQFF.

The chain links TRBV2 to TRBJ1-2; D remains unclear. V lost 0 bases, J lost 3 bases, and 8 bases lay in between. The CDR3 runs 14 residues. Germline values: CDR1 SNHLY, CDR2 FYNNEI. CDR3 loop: CASSEASEDYGYTF. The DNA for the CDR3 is TGTGCCAGCAGTGAAGCGTCGGAGGACTATGGCTACACCTTC.

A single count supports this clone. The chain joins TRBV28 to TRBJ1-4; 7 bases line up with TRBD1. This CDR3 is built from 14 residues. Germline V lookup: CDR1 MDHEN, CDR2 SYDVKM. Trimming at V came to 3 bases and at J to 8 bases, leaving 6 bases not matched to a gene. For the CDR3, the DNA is TGTGCCAGCAGTTTGCGCCCCAGGGGGGAAAAACTGTTTTTT. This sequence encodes CASSLRPRGEKLFF.

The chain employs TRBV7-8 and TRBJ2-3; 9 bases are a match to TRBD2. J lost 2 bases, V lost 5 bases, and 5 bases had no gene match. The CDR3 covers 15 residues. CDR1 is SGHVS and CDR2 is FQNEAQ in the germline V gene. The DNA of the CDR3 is TGTGCCAGCAGCCGACTAGCGGAGATCACAGATACGCAGTATTTT. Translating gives CASSRLAEITDTQYF.

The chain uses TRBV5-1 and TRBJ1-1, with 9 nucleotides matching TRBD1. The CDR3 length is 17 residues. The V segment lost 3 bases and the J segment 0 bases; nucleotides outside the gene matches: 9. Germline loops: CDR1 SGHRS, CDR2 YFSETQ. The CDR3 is CASSWGDRVKVNTEAFF. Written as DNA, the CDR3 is TGCGCCAGCAGCTGGGGGGACAGGGTGAAAGTGAACACTGAAGCTTTCTTT. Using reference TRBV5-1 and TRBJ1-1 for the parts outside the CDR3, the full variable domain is KAGVTQTPRYLIKTRGQQVTLSCSPISGHRSVSWYQQTPGQGLQFLFEYFSETQRNKGNFPGRFSGRQFSNSRSEMNVSTLELGDSALYLCASSWGDRVKVNTEAFFGQGTRLTVV.

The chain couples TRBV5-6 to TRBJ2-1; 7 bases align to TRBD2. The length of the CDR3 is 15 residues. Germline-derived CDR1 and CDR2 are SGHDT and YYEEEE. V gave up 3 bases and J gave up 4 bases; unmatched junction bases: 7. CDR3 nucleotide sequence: TGTGCCAGCAGCTACCTTGGCGGGGGTTACAATGAGCAGTTCTTC. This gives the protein CASSYLGGGYNEQFF. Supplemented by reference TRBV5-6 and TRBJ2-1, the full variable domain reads DAGVTQSPTHLIKTRGQQVTLRCSPKSGHDTVSWYQQALGQGPQFIFQYYEEEERQRGNFPDRFSGHQFPNYSSELNVNALLLGDSALYLCASSYLGGGYNEQFFGPGTRLTVL.

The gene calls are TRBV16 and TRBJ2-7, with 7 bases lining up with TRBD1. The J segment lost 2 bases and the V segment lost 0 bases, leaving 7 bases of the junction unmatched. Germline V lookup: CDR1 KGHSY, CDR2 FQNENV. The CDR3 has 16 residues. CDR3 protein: CASSQSRNRGTYEQYF. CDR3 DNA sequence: TGTGCCAGCAGCCAATCGAGGAACAGGGGAACCTACGAGCAGTACTTC.

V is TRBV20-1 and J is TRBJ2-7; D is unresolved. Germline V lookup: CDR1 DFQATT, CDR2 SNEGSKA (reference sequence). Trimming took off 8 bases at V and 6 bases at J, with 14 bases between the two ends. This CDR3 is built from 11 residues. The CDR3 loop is CSPMRSTEQYF. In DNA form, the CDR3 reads TGCAGTCCCATGAGGAGTACCGAGCAGTACTTC.

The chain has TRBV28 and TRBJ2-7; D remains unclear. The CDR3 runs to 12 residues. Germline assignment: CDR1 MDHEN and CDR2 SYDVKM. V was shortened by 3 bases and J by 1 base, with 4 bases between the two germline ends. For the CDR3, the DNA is TGTGCCAGCAGTTTGCAGTCCTACGAGCAGTACTTC. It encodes CASSLQSYEQYF.

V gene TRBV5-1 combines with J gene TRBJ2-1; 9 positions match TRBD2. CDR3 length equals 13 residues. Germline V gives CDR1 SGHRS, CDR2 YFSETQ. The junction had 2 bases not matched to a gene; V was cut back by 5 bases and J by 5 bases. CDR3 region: CASSLAGNNEQFF. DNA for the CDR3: TGCGCCAGCAGTCTAGCGGGAAACAATGAGCAGTTCTTC.

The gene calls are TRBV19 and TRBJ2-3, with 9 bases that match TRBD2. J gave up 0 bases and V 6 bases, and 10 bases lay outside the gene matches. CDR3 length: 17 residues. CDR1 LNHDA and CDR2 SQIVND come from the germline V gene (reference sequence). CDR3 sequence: CASSLAGPQLSTDTQYF. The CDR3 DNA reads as TGTGCCAGTAGCCTAGCGGGACCCCAACTAAGCACAGATACGCAGTATTTT.

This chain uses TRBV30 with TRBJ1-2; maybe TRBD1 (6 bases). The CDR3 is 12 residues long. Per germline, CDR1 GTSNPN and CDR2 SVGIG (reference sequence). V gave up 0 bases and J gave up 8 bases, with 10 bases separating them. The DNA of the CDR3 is TGTGCCTGGAGTGTACAGGGAAGGGGCTACACCTTC. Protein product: CAWSVQGRGYTF. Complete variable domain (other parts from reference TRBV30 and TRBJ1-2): SQTIHQWPATLVQPVGSPLSLECTVEGTSNPNLYWYRQAAGRGLQLLFYSVGIGQISSEVPQNLSASRPQDRQFILSSKKLLLSDSGFYLCAWSVQGRGYTFGSGTRLTVV.

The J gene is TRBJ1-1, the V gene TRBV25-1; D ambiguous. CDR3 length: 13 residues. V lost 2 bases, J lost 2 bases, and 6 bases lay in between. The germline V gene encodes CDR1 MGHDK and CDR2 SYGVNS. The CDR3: CASSEHLNTEAFF. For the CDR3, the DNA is TGTGCCAGCAGTGAACACCTAAACACTGAAGCTTTCTTT.

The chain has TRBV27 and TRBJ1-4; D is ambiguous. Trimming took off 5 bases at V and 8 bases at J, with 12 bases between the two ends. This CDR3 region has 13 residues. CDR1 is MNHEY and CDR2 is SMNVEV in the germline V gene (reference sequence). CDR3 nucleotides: TGTGCCAGCAGTCCCCTCGTTAAAGAAAAACTGTTTTTT. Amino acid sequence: CASSPLVKEKLFF.

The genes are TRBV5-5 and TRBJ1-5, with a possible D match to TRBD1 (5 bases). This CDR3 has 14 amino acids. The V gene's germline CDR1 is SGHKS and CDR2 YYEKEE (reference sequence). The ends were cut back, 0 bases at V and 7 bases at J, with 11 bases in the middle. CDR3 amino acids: CASSLAGGDQPQHF. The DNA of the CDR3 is TGTGCCAGCAGCTTGGCCGGCGGGGACCAGCCCCAGCATTTT.

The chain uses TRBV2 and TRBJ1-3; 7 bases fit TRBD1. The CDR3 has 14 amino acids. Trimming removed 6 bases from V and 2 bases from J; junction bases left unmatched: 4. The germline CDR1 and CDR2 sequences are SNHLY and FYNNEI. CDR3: CASRAGTAGNTIYF. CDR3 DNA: TGTGCCAGCAGGGCCGGGACAGCTGGAAACACCATATATTTT.

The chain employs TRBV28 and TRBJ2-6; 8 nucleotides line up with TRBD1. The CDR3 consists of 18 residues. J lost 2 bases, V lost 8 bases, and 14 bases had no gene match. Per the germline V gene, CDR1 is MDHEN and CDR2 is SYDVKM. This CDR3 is CASLTPGQGAPGANVLTF. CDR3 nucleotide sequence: TGTGCCAGCTTAACCCCGGGCCAGGGGGCTCCTGGGGCCAACGTCCTGACTTTC.

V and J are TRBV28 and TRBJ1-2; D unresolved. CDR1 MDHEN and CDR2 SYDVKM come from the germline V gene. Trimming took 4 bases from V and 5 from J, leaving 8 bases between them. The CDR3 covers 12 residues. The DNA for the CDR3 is TGTGCCAGCAGTTCTCTAGGATATGGCTACACCTTC. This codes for CASSSLGYGYTF.

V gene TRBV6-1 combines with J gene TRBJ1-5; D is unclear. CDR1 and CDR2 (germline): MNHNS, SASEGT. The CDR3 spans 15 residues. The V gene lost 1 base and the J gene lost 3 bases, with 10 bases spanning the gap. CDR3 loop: CASSEEGAFNQPQHF. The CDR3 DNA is TGTGCCAGCAGTGAAGAGGGAGCATTCAATCAGCCCCAGCATTTT.

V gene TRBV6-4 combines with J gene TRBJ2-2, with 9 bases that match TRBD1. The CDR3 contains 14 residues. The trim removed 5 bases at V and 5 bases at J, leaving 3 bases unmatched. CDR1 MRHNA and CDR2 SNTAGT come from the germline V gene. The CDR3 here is CASSPGQGTGELFF. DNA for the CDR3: TGTGCCAGCAGTCCGGGACAGGGTACCGGGGAGCTGTTTTTT.

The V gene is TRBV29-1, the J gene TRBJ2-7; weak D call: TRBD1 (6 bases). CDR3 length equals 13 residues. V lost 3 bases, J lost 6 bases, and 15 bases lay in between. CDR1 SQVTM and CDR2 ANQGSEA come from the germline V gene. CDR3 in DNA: TGCAGCGTTGAGTCGCAGGGGATTCGCGAGCAGTACTTC. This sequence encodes CSVESQGIREQYF.